Each of the 21 T cell receptor beta chains below was sequenced from the same sample in a study of T cells after posttransplantation cyclophosphamide. Using immunoSEQ multiplex PCR, the repertoire was profiled, and TCRdb retains in-frame clones only, with some absent. The sample records about 10,000 clones, about 95% being singletons. The sample consisted of naive CD8+ T cells sorted from PBMCs. These receptors all come from a man younger than 40 in good health and a related stem cell transplant donor.

CDR3 sequence reads: CASSLNLGPNTGELFF. DNA for the CDR3: TGTGCCAGCAGTTTAAACCTGGGGCCGAACACCGGGGAGCTGTTTTTT. The J gene is TRBJ2-2, the V gene TRBV27; D might be TRBD1 (5 bases). Germline V gene lookup returns CDR1 MNHEY and CDR2 SMNVEV (reference sequence). The V gene lost 2 bases and the J gene lost 0 bases, with 10 bases spanning the gap. The CDR3 consists of 16 residues.

The chain couples TRBV9 to TRBJ2-3; 8 nucleotides align to TRBD1. The CDR3 is made up of 16 amino acids. After removal of 3 bases from V and 0 bases from J, the junction contained 6 bases not matched to a gene. In germline, CDR1 is SGDLS, CDR2 YYNGEE. The chain's CDR3 is CASSGGQGPSTDTQYF. The CDR3 DNA follows: TGTGCCAGCAGCGGAGGACAGGGCCCTAGCACAGATACGCAGTATTTT.

The chain recombines TRBV28 with TRBJ2-7, with TRBD1 identical over 8 bases. V was pared by 4 bases and J by 3 bases, with 17 bases of the junction left unmatched. The V gene's germline CDR1 is MDHEN and CDR2 SYDVKM. This CDR3 has 18 amino acids. In nucleotides, the CDR3 is TGTGCCAGCAGTTCATATATAGGGGGAGGACAGGGACACTACGAGCAGTACTTC. Translated, it gives CASSSYIGGGQGHYEQYF.

This clone was seen just once. The chain joins TRBV4-1 to TRBJ2-7, with TRBD1 matching over 7 bases. In germline, CDR1 is MGHRA, CDR2 YSYEKL. Germline trimming cut 4 bases from V and 3 bases from J; bases unmatched to any gene: 3. CDR3 length: 13 residues. DNA for the CDR3: TGCGCCAGCAGCCTCGGGACAGTCTACGAGCAGTACTTC. Translation gives CASSLGTVYEQYF.

This chain connects TRBV11-2 to TRBJ2-1; TRBD1 matches at 10 bases. The CDR3 is 15 residues long. Germline V gene sequence: CDR1 SGHAT, CDR2 FQNNGV. V shed 4 bases, J shed 4 bases, and the junction held 4 bases outside the gene matches. In DNA, the CDR3 is TGTGCCAGCAGCTCTTGGGACAGGGGTTACAATGAGCAGTTCTTC. Its protein is CASSSWDRGYNEQFF.

The chain uses TRBV21-1 and TRBJ1-6; the listed D gene, TRBD1, was not tested against the DNA. TRBV21-1 represents a pseudogene. The CDR3 is 18 amino acids. CDR3 bases: TGTGCCAGCAGCAAACGAGAAGGGGGCCAGTCGATTAATTCACCCCTCCACTTT. Translated, it gives CASSKREGGQSINSPLHF.

The chain couples TRBV10-3 to TRBJ2-2, with TRBD2 as a possible D gene (6 bases). Germline CDR1 is ENHRY and CDR2 is SYGVKD. The CDR3 spans 14 residues. V dropped 3 bases and J dropped 3 bases, with 8 bases sitting between them. The CDR3 is CAISDPGDTGELFF. CDR3 nucleotides: TGTGCCATCAGTGACCCGGGAGACACCGGGGAGCTGTTTTTT.

This chain links TRBV11-2 with TRBJ2-5, with D perhaps TRBD1 (5 bases). Germline CDR1 and CDR2: SGHAT and FQNNGV. Trimming took 5 bases from V and 0 from J, leaving 7 bases between them. This CDR3 has 13 residues. Written as DNA, the CDR3 is TGTGCCAGCAGCCTGACAGACCAAGAGACCCAGTACTTC. Its translation is CASSLTDQETQYF.

The chain joins TRBV5-6 to TRBJ2-7; 7 bases fit TRBD1. Germline values: CDR1 SGHDT, CDR2 YYEEEE. V was clipped by 2 bases and J by 13 bases; unmatched bases: 12. The CDR3 covers 13 residues. The CDR3 region has the DNA TGTGCCAGCAGCTTTTGGGACAGCTTTGAGCGATACTTC. This codes for CASSFWDSFERYF.

This clone was found once. The V call is TRBV11-3, the J call TRBJ2-3; 14 nucleotides match TRBD2. The CDR3 extends over 17 amino acids. Germline trimming cut 5 bases from V and 6 bases from J; bases unmatched to any gene: 10. CDR1 SGHNT and CDR2 YENEEA come from the germline V gene. Here the CDR3 reads CASSPGLAGGLWDTQYF. CDR3 nucleotide sequence: TGTGCCAGCAGCCCTGGACTAGCGGGGGGTCTTTGGGATACGCAGTATTTT.

The J gene is TRBJ1-2, the V gene TRBV2; no clear D gene. There are 12 residues in the CDR3. The germline CDR1 and CDR2 sequences are SNHLY and FYNNEI. V was cut by 8 bases and J by 3 bases, with 10 bases left in between. The CDR3 coding sequence is TGTGCCAGCCCCGGGAGAGACTATGGCTACACCTTC. This gives the protein CASPGRDYGYTF.

The chain combines TRBV7-6 with TRBJ2-3; 9 bases map to TRBD2. Germline CDR1 and CDR2: SGHVS and FNYEAQ. The CDR3 totals 14 residues. The trim removed 5 bases at V and 6 bases at J, leaving 6 bases unmatched. The CDR3 bases are TGTGCCAGCAGCCTCTGGGCGGGGGGGGATACGCAGTATTTT. Amino acid sequence: CASSLWAGGDTQYF.

This chain links TRBV7-3 with TRBJ1-2, with D perhaps TRBD1 (6 bases). V was trimmed by 0 bases and J by 8 bases, leaving 10 bases between them. Germline V lookup: CDR1 SGHTA, CDR2 FQGTGA. CDR3 length: 13 residues. The CDR3 protein is CASSLTQGIGYTF. The CDR3 bases are TGTGCCAGCAGCTTAACACAGGGAATCGGCTACACCTTC.

V and J are TRBV21-1 and TRBJ2-7; the table calls TRBD1, which could not be checked here. TRBV21-1 is listed as a pseudogene. The CDR3 length is 18 residues. CDR3 bases: TGTGCCAGCACCGAAAGGAGGTGGGGACACCCAACCGTCGGGGAGCAGTACTTC. Translating gives CASTERRWGHPTVGEQYF.

The V call is TRBV27, the J call TRBJ2-7, with D possibly matching TRBD1 (5 bases). This CDR3 has 15 amino acids. V shed 7 bases and J shed 0 bases, with 16 bases lying between them. Germline-derived CDR1 and CDR2 are MNHEY and SMNVEV (reference sequence). The DNA of the CDR3 is TGTGCCAGCACCCCCCCAAAGACAGCCTCCTACGAGCAGTACTTC. Translated: CASTPPKTASYEQYF.

V gene TRBV11-1 combines with J gene TRBJ2-7, with 8 bases lining up with TRBD1. The CDR3 spans 15 residues. J lost 1 base, V lost 6 bases, and 8 bases had no gene match. Germline lookup yields CDR1 SGHAT and CDR2 FQDESV (reference sequence). The CDR3 nucleotides are TGTGCCAGCAGAATAGCCGGGACAGGATCCTACGAGCAGTACTTC. Its translation: CASRIAGTGSYEQYF. The variable domain in full, with the rest retrieved from reference TRBV11-1 and TRBJ2-7, is EAEVAQSPRYKITEKSQAVAFWCDPISGHATLYWYRQILGQGPELLVQFQDESVVDDSQLPKDRFSAERLKGVDSTLKIQPAELGDSAMYLCASRIAGTGSYEQYFGPGTRLTVT.

The chain carries TRBV2 and TRBJ2-1; 8 bases fit TRBD1. V trimming: 9 bases; J trimming: 3 bases; junction bases outside the gene matches: 7. CDR3 length: 14 amino acids. Germline CDR1 reads SNHLY; CDR2 reads FYNNEI. The CDR3 spells CASFGTGVYNEQFF. CDR3 in DNA: TGTGCCAGTTTCGGGACAGGCGTCTACAATGAGCAGTTCTTC.

The J gene is TRBJ2-7, the V gene TRBV28, with D perhaps matching TRBD1 (5 bases). V was pared by 5 bases and J by 9 bases, with 14 bases between. The CDR3 spans 12 residues. The germline gives CDR1 MDHEN, CDR2 SYDVKM. CDR3 nucleotide sequence: TGTGCCAGCAGTCTCCAGAGCCAGGGGCAGTACTTC. It is translated as CASSLQSQGQYF.

This clone came up once. The chain uses TRBV13 and TRBJ2-3, with TRBD1 matching over 9 bases. CDR3 length: 15 amino acids. Germline CDR1 PRHDT, CDR2 FYEKMQ (reference sequence). Trimming at V came to 4 bases and at J to 7 bases, leaving 9 bases not matched to a gene. The CDR3 DNA follows: TGTGCCAGCAGCTCCCCTGGGACAGGGCAACATACGCAGTATTTT. Residues: CASSSPGTGQHTQYF. Variable domain in full (rest from reference TRBV13 and TRBJ2-3): AAGVIQSPRHLIKEKRETATLKCYPIPRHDTVYWYQQGPGQDPQFLISFYEKMQSDKGSIPDRFSAQQFSDYHSELNMSSLELGDSALYFCASSSPGTGQHTQYFGPGTRLTVL.

The chain employs TRBV28 and TRBJ2-3; TRBD1 aligns across 7 bases. Germline V gene data show CDR1 as MDHEN and CDR2 as SYDVKM. V was pared by 5 bases and J by 2 bases, with 7 bases of the junction left unmatched. The CDR3 length is 15 residues. CDR3 DNA sequence: TGTGCCAGCAGTCCAAGGGACAGCTACACAGATACGCAGTATTTT. Translated: CASSPRDSYTDTQYF.

This chain uses TRBV27 with TRBJ2-5; 14 bases are a match to TRBD2. Germline V gene sequence: CDR1 MNHEY, CDR2 SMNVEV (reference sequence). Unmatched junction bases numbered 6, after V lost 5 bases and J lost 1 base. The CDR3 is 17 residues long. CDR3 in amino acids: CASSPLTSGGVQETQYF. As DNA, the CDR3 is TGTGCCAGCAGTCCCCTGACTAGCGGGGGGGTCCAAGAGACCCAGTACTTC.